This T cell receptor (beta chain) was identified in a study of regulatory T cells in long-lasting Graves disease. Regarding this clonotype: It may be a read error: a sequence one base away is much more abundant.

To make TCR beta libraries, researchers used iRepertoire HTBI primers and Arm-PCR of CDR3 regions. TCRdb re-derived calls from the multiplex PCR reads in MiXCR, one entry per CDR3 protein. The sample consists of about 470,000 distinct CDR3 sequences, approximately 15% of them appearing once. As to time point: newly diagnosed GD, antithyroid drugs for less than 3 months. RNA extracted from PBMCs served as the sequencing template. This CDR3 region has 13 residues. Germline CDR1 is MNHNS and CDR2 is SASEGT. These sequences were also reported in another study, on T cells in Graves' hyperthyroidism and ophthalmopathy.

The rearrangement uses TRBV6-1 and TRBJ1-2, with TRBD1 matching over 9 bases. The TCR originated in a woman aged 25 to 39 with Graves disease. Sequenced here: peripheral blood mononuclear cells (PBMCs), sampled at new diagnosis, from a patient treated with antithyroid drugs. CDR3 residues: CANSAGTGTGYTF. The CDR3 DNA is TGTGCCAACAGTGCCGGGACAGGGACTGGCTACACCTTC.